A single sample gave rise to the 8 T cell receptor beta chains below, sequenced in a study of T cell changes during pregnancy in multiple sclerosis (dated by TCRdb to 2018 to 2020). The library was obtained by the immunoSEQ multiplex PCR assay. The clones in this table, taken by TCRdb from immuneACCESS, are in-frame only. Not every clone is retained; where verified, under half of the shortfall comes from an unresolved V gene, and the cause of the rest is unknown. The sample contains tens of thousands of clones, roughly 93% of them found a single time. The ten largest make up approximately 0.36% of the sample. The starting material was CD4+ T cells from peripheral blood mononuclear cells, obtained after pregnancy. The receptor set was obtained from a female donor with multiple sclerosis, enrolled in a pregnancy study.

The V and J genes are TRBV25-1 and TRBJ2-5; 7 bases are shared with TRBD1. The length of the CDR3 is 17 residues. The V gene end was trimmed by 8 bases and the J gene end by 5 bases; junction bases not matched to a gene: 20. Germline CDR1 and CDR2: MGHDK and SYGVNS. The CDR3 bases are TGTGCCAGCCCCGACAGGGTCCGGGAAAGAAGACGGGAGACCCAGTACTTC. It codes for CASPDRVRERRRETQYF.

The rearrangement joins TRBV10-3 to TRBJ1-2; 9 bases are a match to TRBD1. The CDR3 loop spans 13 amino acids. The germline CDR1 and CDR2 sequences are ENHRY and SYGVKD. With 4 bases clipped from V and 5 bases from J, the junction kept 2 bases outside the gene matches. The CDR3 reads CAISADRGYGYTF. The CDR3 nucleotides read TGTGCCATCAGTGCGGACAGGGGTTATGGCTACACCTTC.

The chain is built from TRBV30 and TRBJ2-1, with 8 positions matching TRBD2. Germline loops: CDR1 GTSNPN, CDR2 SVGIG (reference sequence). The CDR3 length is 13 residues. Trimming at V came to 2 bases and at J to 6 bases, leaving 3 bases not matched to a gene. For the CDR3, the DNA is TGTGCCTGGAGTCCGGGGGGGGGCAATGAGCAGTTCTTC. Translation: CAWSPGGGNEQFF.

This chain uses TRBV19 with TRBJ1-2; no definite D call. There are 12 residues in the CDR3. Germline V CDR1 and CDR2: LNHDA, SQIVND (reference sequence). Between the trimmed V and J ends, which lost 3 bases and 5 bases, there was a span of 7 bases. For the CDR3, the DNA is TGTGCCAGTAGTATCTCAGTTTATGGCTACACCTTC. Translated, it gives CASSISVYGYTF.

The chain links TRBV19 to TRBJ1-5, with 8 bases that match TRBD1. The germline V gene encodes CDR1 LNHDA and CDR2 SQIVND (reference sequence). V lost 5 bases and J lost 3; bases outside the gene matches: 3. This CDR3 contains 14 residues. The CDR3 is CASSRTGINQPQHF. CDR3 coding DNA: TGTGCCAGTAGTCGGACAGGGATCAATCAGCCCCAGCATTTT.

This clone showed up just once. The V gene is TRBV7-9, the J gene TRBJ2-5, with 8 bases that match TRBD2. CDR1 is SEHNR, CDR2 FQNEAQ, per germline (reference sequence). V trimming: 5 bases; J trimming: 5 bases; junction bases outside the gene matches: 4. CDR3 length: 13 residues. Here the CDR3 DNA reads TGTGCCAGCAGCGTCTCGGGGGGGGAGACCCAGTACTTC. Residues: CASSVSGGETQYF.

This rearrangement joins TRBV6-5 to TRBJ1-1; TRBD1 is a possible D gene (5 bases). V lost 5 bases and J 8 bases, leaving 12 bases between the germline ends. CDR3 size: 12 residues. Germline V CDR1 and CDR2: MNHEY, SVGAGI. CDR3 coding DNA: TGTGCCAGCAGTAGGGACTCTGTCGAAGCTTTCTTT. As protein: CASSRDSVEAFF.

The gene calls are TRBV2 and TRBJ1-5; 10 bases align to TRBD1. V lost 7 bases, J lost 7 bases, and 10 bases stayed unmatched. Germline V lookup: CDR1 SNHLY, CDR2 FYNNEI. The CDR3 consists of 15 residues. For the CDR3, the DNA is TGTGCCAGCACAAACACCGGGACAGGGGCGCAGCCCCAGCATTTT. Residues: CASTNTGTGAQPQHF.